This T cell receptor beta chain was identified during a study of blood T cell repertoires in COVID-19. For the study at large: COVID-19 samples collected from the United States, Italy and Spain covered acute and convalescent phases. Sample material is recorded as cDNA or gDNA derived from T cells, B-cell-depleted T cells, or PBMCs.

The authors' processing: Counts of nucleated cells, estimated from reference gene primer amplification, were obtained. Libraries were prepared by immunoSEQ multiplex PCR; TCRdb keeps only in-frame clonotypes and omits some of them. Clone size and V and J calls were adopted from that table, with D and trimming inferred from the DNA. This sample has more than 250,000 clones, with 87% found just once. The CDR3 length is 21 residues. V dropped 8 bases and J dropped 0 bases, with 32 bases sitting between them. Per germline, CDR1 MNHGY and CDR2 SAAAGT. V usage is TRBV6-8 and J usage is TRBJ1-5; tentatively, D is TRBD1 (5 bases). The receptor comes from a man aged 45-60 years with active or convalescent COVID-19. The sequenced material came from peripheral blood. The CDR3 here is CASHETVPARGGPYSNQPQHF. In nucleotides, the CDR3 is TGTGCCAGCCACGAGACAGTACCGGCACGGGGAGGGCCTTATAGCAATCAGCCCCAGCATTTT.